This passage covers 5 T cell receptor beta chains from one sample sequenced in a study of glioma-infiltrating T cells after dendritic cell vaccination. Some clones are missing from TCRdb's copy, which holds only in-frame ones; the method was immunoSEQ multiplex PCR. In the table there are more than 60,000 clones, approximately 85% of which are singletons. Sequences were derived from blood, sampled before dendritic cell vaccination. The receptors were gathered from a human donor with glioblastoma.

This sequence joins TRBV5-4 and TRBJ1-5; 10 bases agree with TRBD1. V was clipped by 7 bases and J by 7 bases; unmatched bases: 5. The CDR3 has 13 residues. Per the germline V gene, CDR1 is SGHNT and CDR2 is YYREEE (reference sequence). CDR3: CASGQDRGQPQHF. The CDR3 DNA sequence: TGTGCCAGCGGACAGGACAGGGGGCAGCCCCAGCATTTT.

The J gene is TRBJ2-3, the V gene TRBV6-1; D may be TRBD2 (6 bases). The CDR3 covers 14 residues. CDR1 is MNHNS and CDR2 is SASEGT in the germline V gene. Trimming cost V 7 bases and J 4 bases, with 15 bases left between them. The CDR3 DNA follows: TGTGCCAGCATTCCTGGGGTAGCGGCAGATACGCAGTATTTT. Translation: CASIPGVAADTQYF.

This sequence joins TRBV6-1 and TRBJ2-1, with 9 bases lining up with TRBD2. The V gene's germline CDR1 is MNHNS and CDR2 SASEGT. CDR3 length: 13 residues. V shed 8 bases, J shed 12 bases, and the junction held 11 bases outside the gene matches. CDR3 residues: CASGGLAGGRQFF. CDR3 sequence (DNA): TGTGCCAGCGGAGGGCTCGCGGGGGGGCGGCAGTTCTTC.

This clone was seen more than once but under ten times. This chain uses TRBV6-9 with TRBJ1-2; 12 bases line up with TRBD1. The germline V gene has CDR1 MNHGY and CDR2 SVAAGI. Germline trimming cut 5 bases from V and 3 bases from J; bases unmatched to any gene: 7. This CDR3 contains 16 residues. CDR3 sequence reads: CASSEAGTGGYYGYTF. CDR3 DNA: TGTGCCAGCAGTGAAGCGGGGACAGGGGGCTACTATGGCTACACCTTC.

This chain connects TRBV29-1 to TRBJ1-1, with D tentatively TRBD1 (5 bases). Trimming stripped 2 bases from V and 7 bases from J, with 11 bases between. The CDR3 has 12 residues. Germline V CDR1 and CDR2: SQVTM, ANQGSEA. The CDR3 is CSVETAGYEAFF. The CDR3, as DNA: TGCAGCGTTGAAACCGCAGGGTATGAAGCTTTCTTT.